This paragraph reports one T cell receptor beta chain. The germline V gene has CDR1 MNHNS and CDR2 SASEGT. V trimming: 4 bases; J trimming: 0 bases; junction bases outside the gene matches: 8. There are 16 residues in the CDR3. Profiled with immunoSEQ multiplex PCR; TCRdb holds only in-frame clones, not every one. The table includes 800,000 to 1,200,000 clones, about four fifths detected once. The data are from a study of shared clonotypes between healthy human individuals. The clonotype originates from a man between 18 and 35 years old in good health. Some clones in this sample may be carry-over from other donors' samples. The sequencing input was memory CD4+ T cells from PBMCs. Subset defined: CD45RA-negative fraction. This chain connects TRBV6-1 to TRBJ2-7; 8 bases line up with TRBD2. The CDR3 DNA follows: TGTGCCAGCAGTGGAGGGTTTAGCGGGGCCTCCTACGAGCAGTACTTC. Amino acid sequence: CASSGGFSGASYEQYF.